Given below is one T cell receptor beta chain in context. The CDR3 is 15 residues long. Trimming left V 4 bases short and J 1 base short, with 14 bases between. In germline, CDR1 is SQVTM, CDR2 ANQGSEA. In Seattle, patients joined the study during active infection and were tracked longitudinally. Source study methods: Cell counts per sample came from amplifying reference gene primers. Sequencing was performed with immunoSEQ multiplex PCR; in TCRdb, only in-frame clones are kept and a portion is missing. Clone size and V and J calls were adopted from that table, with D and trimming inferred from the DNA. The sample has some 320,000 clones; roughly 91% are singletons. This entry is derived from a study of blood T cell repertoires in COVID-19.

The sequence came from a woman in her 30s with COVID-19, enrolled during active disease. The sample taken for sequencing was peripheral blood. The chain links TRBV29-1 to TRBJ1-3; no definite D call. This CDR3 reads CSVGEWGGSGNTIYF. CDR3 nucleotide sequence: TGCAGCGTTGGGGAGTGGGGAGGATCTGGAAACACCATATATTTT.